This passage covers 30 T cell receptor beta chains from one sample sequenced in a study of blood T cell repertoires in COVID-19. Some clones are missing from TCRdb's copy, which holds only in-frame ones; the method was immunoSEQ multiplex PCR. The profile shows roughly 80,000 clones, approximately 82% of them singletons. Sequences were obtained from peripheral blood. The receptors stem from a human donor in a cohort sampled during active COVID-19.

Concerning this clone: Mismatch with germline at one junction end may stem from a read error. V and J are TRBV28 and TRBJ1-1, with TRBD1 matching 8 bases. Germline-derived CDR1 and CDR2 are MDHEN and SYDVKM. This CDR3 contains 13 residues. Here the CDR3 DNA reads TGTGCCAGCAGTTTAAGCAGGGGGCGAATCGAGATCTTT. Amino acid sequence: CASSLSRGRIEIF.

The chain recombines TRBV3-1 (or the pseudogene TRBV3-2) with TRBJ2-5, with 11 bases fitting TRBD1. The CDR3 covers 16 residues. The V segment lost 4 bases and the J segment 0 bases; nucleotides outside the gene matches: 4. Germline CDR1 LGHDT, CDR2 YNNKEL (reference sequence). Here the CDR3 reads CASSLRDRGYQETQYF. In DNA form, the CDR3 reads TGTGCCAGCAGCCTGCGGGACAGGGGGTACCAAGAGACCCAGTACTTC.

The CDR3 is CASSPGTQGLPLHF. Here the CDR3 DNA reads TGTGCCAGTAGCCCCGGGACCCAGGGACTCCCCCTCCACTTT. The chain uses TRBV19 and TRBJ1-6, with D possibly being TRBD1 (5 bases). V dropped 6 bases and J dropped 13 bases, with 19 bases sitting between them. Germline loops: CDR1 LNHDA, CDR2 SQIVND (reference sequence). The CDR3 loop spans 14 amino acids.

This clone was seen only once. The chain carries TRBV27 and TRBJ2-3; TRBD1 might be the D (6 bases). The CDR3 runs 14 residues. Germline CDR1 and CDR2: MNHEY and SMNVEV (reference sequence). Trimming left V 5 bases short and J 4 bases short, with 13 bases between. For the CDR3, the DNA is TGTGCCAGCAGTCTTTCAGGGGTACCAGATACGCAGTATTTT. Translated, it gives CASSLSGVPDTQYF.

Here the CDR3 DNA reads TGTGCCAGCTGGAGCGGGAACACCGGGGAGCTGTTTTTT. Its translation: CASWSGNTGELFF. This chain uses TRBV6-5 with TRBJ2-2, with D maybe TRBD2 (5 bases). CDR3 length equals 13 residues. Germline V lookup: CDR1 MNHEY, CDR2 SVGAGI. Deletions cut 8 bases from V and 1 base from J, with 8 bases between.

The chain combines TRBV25-1 with TRBJ1-2, with 12 positions matching TRBD1. The CDR3 runs to 14 residues. Per the germline V gene, CDR1 is MGHDK and CDR2 is SYGVNS. The CDR3 DNA sequence: TGTACCCCGGGACAGGGGGCTCTCGACTATGGCTACACCTTC. Protein sequence: CTPGQGALDYGYTF.

V is TRBV12-3 or TRBV12-4 and J is TRBJ2-1; weak D call: TRBD1 (6 bases). This CDR3 is 13 amino acids long. The V and J ends lost 6 bases and 10 bases respectively, with 16 bases between them. For the CDR3, the DNA is TGTGCCAGCAGCTTCCGGGACAAAGGGGAGCAGTTCTTC. Protein sequence: CASSFRDKGEQFF.

The rearrangement uses TRBV7-3 and TRBJ1-2; 12 bases are a match to TRBD1. CDR1 is SGHTA, CDR2 FQGTGA, per germline. J lost 3 bases, V lost 5 bases, and 10 bases had no gene match. The CDR3 has 17 residues. The CDR3 loop reads CASSARDRGLGYYGYTF. CDR3 coding DNA: TGTGCCAGCAGCGCCCGGGACAGGGGGCTGGGGTACTATGGCTACACCTTC.

J is TRBJ1-2 and V is TRBV2; D call uncertain. The germline CDR1 and CDR2 sequences are SNHLY and FYNNEI. V was trimmed by 4 bases and J by 8 bases, leaving 14 bases between them. There are 13 residues in the CDR3. CDR3 region: CASSGLRGVGYTF. The CDR3 DNA follows: TGTGCCAGCAGTGGGCTGCGCGGAGTCGGCTACACCTTC.

This clone was observed once. The gene calls are TRBV27 and TRBJ2-1; weak D call: TRBD2 (7 bases). V dropped 5 bases and J dropped 9 bases, with 11 bases sitting between them. CDR1 and CDR2 (germline): MNHEY, SMNVEV (reference sequence). CDR3 length: 12 amino acids. CDR3 in DNA: TGTGCCAGCAGTAGGGGGGGAGGTGAGCAGTTCTTC. It encodes CASSRGGGEQFF.

V is TRBV25-1 and J is TRBJ1-5; possibly TRBD1 for D (5 bases). CDR3 size: 14 residues. V lost 1 base, J lost 5 bases, and 9 bases lay in between. Germline V gene data show CDR1 as MGHDK and CDR2 as SYGVNS. The CDR3 bases are TGTGCCAGCAGTGAATTCGGGGGGGATCAGCCCCAGCATTTT. Amino acids: CASSEFGGDQPQHF.

This clone is a singleton in its sample. The chain carries TRBV7-8 and TRBJ1-1; 12 positions agree with TRBD1. J lost 1 base, V lost 5 bases, and 5 bases had no gene match. This CDR3 spans 16 amino acids. In germline, CDR1 is SGHVS, CDR2 FQNEAQ. The CDR3 protein is CASSHGTGGRNTEAFF. CDR3 nucleotide sequence: TGTGCCAGCAGCCACGGGACAGGGGGCAGGAACACTGAAGCTTTCTTT.

The chain uses TRBV15 and TRBJ2-7; 10 bases are shared with TRBD1. Germline assignment: CDR1 LNHNV and CDR2 YYDKDF (reference sequence). This CDR3 has 17 residues. With 2 bases clipped from V and 2 bases from J, the junction kept 9 bases outside the gene matches. The chain's CDR3 is CATSRLIGTGVTYEQYF. As DNA, the CDR3 is TGTGCCACCAGCAGATTGATAGGGACAGGGGTCACCTACGAGCAGTACTTC.

Comments on this clone: A read error is possible here, since a much larger clone lies one base away. The chain links TRBV11-3 to TRBJ2-7, with 7 bases identical to TRBD1. The CDR3 is 12 amino acids. Per germline, CDR1 SGHNT and CDR2 YENEEA. With V trimmed by 5 bases and J by 4 bases, 2 bases remained unmatched. CDR3 in DNA: TGTGCCAGCAGCCAGGGACAGTACGAGCAGTACTTC. Residues: CASSQGQYEQYF. Using reference TRBV11-3 and TRBJ2-7 for the parts outside the CDR3, the full variable domain is EAGVVQSPRYKIIEKKQPVAFWCNPISGHNTLYWYLQNLGQGPELLIRYENEEAVDDSQLPKDRFSAERLKGVDSTLKIQPAELGDSAVYLCASSQGQYEQYFGPGTRLTVT.

This chain links TRBV15 with TRBJ1-4, with D possibly matching TRBD1 (5 bases). The CDR3 spans 16 residues. Germline V gives CDR1 LNHNV, CDR2 YYDKDF (reference sequence). With 0 bases removed from V and 8 bases from J, the gap between germline ends came to 16 bases. The CDR3 DNA sequence: TGTGCCACCAGCAGAGATCATGCGGCGGGGGGGGAAAAACTGTTTTTT. As protein: CATSRDHAAGGEKLFF.

The rearrangement uses TRBV5-5 and TRBJ1-6, with 9 bases matching TRBD1. CDR1 is SGHKS and CDR2 is YYEKEE in the germline V gene (reference sequence). CDR3 length equals 15 residues. J was trimmed by 9 bases and V by 4 bases; bases with no gene match: 8. Here the CDR3 DNA reads TGTGCCAGCAGCGCGGGACAGGGTATGGGTTCACCCCTCCACTTT. It yields the protein CASSAGQGMGSPLHF.

The chain combines TRBV7-8 with TRBJ1-2, with 8 bases aligning to TRBD1. Germline-derived CDR1 and CDR2 are SGHVS and FQNEAQ. The V gene end was trimmed by 6 bases and the J gene end by 6 bases; junction bases not matched to a gene: 15. The length of the CDR3 is 16 residues. The CDR3 protein is CASSFSPFDRGDGYTF. The CDR3 DNA sequence: TGTGCCAGCAGTTTTAGTCCCTTCGACAGGGGCGATGGCTACACCTTC.

This chain uses TRBV5-8 with TRBJ1-3; 7 bases agree with TRBD1. Losses at the gene ends were 3 bases for V and 0 bases for J; bases not matched to a gene: 6. Germline V lookup: CDR1 SGHTS, CDR2 YDEGEE. This CDR3 has 16 amino acids. The DNA for the CDR3 is TGTGCCAGCAGCTCGCCGGGACAGATCTCTGGAAACACCATATATTTT. Translated, it gives CASSSPGQISGNTIYF.

In this sample, this clone turned up a few times. The CDR3 sequence: CSVGPTNTEAFF. The CDR3 DNA reads TGCAGCGTTGGCCCTACCAACACTGAAGCTTTCTTT. This chain connects TRBV29-1 to TRBJ1-1; no definite D call. Trimming took off 4 bases at V and 2 bases at J, with 8 bases between the two ends. This CDR3 comprises 12 residues. From germline, CDR1 is SQVTM and CDR2 ANQGSEA.

This clone is labeled medium-sized. The chain couples TRBV27 to TRBJ2-2, with D maybe TRBD1 (6 bases). The CDR3 length is 12 residues. Germline V CDR1 and CDR2: MNHEY, SMNVEV (reference sequence). V lost 7 bases to trimming and J lost 7 bases, with 10 bases between them. The CDR3 here is CASTDSGGELFF. The CDR3 nucleotides read TGTGCCAGCACGGACAGCGGCGGGGAGCTGTTTTTT.

The V call is TRBV7-3, the J call TRBJ2-2; D possibly corresponds to TRBD1 (5 bases). CDR3 size: 14 residues. The germline gives CDR1 SGHTA, CDR2 FQGTGA. V lost 6 bases, J lost 0 bases, and 8 bases lay in between. The DNA of the CDR3 is TGTGCCAGCAGGACCAGGGCGAACACCGGGGAGCTGTTTTTT. It specifies CASRTRANTGELFF.

The chain has TRBV4-1 and TRBJ2-1; a possible D gene is TRBD2 (7 bases). The ends were cut back, 0 bases at V and 4 bases at J, with 13 bases in the middle. CDR1 MGHRA and CDR2 YSYEKL come from the germline V gene. The CDR3 contains 16 residues. The CDR3 bases are TGCGCCAGCAGCCAAGATTGGGGGGGCGAATACAATGAGCAGTTCTTC. Residues: CASSQDWGGEYNEQFF.

In its sample, this clone was seen once. V and J are TRBV5-6 and TRBJ1-6; possibly TRBD1 for D (6 bases). CDR1 and CDR2 from the germline V gene are SGHDT and YYEEEE. With 4 bases removed from V and 1 base from J, the gap between germline ends came to 15 bases. The CDR3 sequence is 17 residues long. CDR3 nucleotide sequence: TGTGCCAGCAGCCCCGGGACAAAAGATTCCTATAATTCACCCCTCCACTTT. Translating it yields CASSPGTKDSYNSPLHF.

The chain has TRBV5-4 and TRBJ1-1; 7 nucleotides align to TRBD1. V gave up 1 base and J gave up 3 bases; unmatched junction bases: 3. Germline CDR1 and CDR2: SGHNT and YYREEE (reference sequence). This CDR3 has 14 amino acids. CDR3: CASSLKTGDTEAFF. CDR3 in DNA: TGTGCCAGCAGCTTGAAAACAGGGGACACTGAAGCTTTCTTT.

The gene calls are TRBV6-5 and TRBJ1-1; no definite D call. Germline CDR1 reads MNHEY; CDR2 reads SVGAGI. CDR3 length equals 15 residues. The V end was cut by 6 bases, the J end by 5 bases, with 19 bases between. DNA of the CDR3: TGTGCCAGCAGGACGTCCGGCAGGTCGAATACTGAAGCTTTCTTT. This sequence encodes CASRTSGRSNTEAFF.

This rearrangement joins TRBV2 to TRBJ1-4; D gene unclear. Deletions cut 6 bases from V and 1 base from J, with 9 bases between. The CDR3 totals 14 residues. Germline V gives CDR1 SNHLY, CDR2 FYNNEI. CDR3 bases: TGTGCCAGCAGGGACTTGCGAACTAATGAAAAACTGTTTTTT. Encoded protein: CASRDLRTNEKLFF.

The chain couples TRBV23-1 to TRBJ1-5; 8 bases match TRBD1. TRBV23-1 is flagged as an ORF with uncertain function. This CDR3 region has 14 residues. Germline trimming cut 4 bases from V and 7 bases from J; bases unmatched to any gene: 6. The CDR3 bases are TGCGCCAGCAGTCCAGTACAGGGGGGGCAGCCCCAGCATTTT. Protein product: CASSPVQGGQPQHF.

The chain employs TRBV6-5 and TRBJ1-1; TRBD1 is a possible D gene (6 bases). Deletions cut 6 bases from V and 5 bases from J, with 10 bases between. CDR1 and CDR2 from the germline V gene are MNHEY and SVGAGI. CDR3 length equals 12 residues. The CDR3 DNA reads as TGTGCCAGCAGGAGGGGGGGAACTGAAGCTTTCTTT. Translated, it gives CASRRGGTEAFF.

The chain combines TRBV5-4 with TRBJ1-2; 7 bases line up with TRBD1. The V gene's germline CDR1 is SGHNT and CDR2 YYREEE (reference sequence). The ends lost 7 bases at V and 3 bases at J; junction bases unmatched: 9. The CDR3 is 14 residues long. The CDR3 nucleotides read TGTGCCAGCGGAGAACAGGGGTTGGACTATGGCTACACCTTC. Protein: CASGEQGLDYGYTF.

The rearrangement uses TRBV11-2 and TRBJ2-5; D may be TRBD2 (6 bases). V lost 5 bases and J lost 1, with 11 bases in between. The CDR3 length is 14 residues. Germline V gene data show CDR1 as SGHAT and CDR2 as FQNNGV. The CDR3 protein is CASSPGLFQETQYF. The CDR3 bases are TGTGCCAGCAGCCCGGGACTGTTCCAAGAGACCCAGTACTTC.